This is a list of T cell receptor beta chains from one sample in a study of T cells in Graves' hyperthyroidism and ophthalmopathy. TCRdb re-analysed the multiplex PCR reads in MiXCR, keeping a single row per CDR3 protein. Among roughly 400,000 distinct CDR3 sequences listed, 20% to 25% were seen once. The sequencing input was blood. Receptor source: a man between 45 and 60 years old with Graves' hyperthyroidism. The CDR3 runs from the conserved cysteine through the conserved F or W. Fields, in order: clone size, V gene, J gene, D gene, CDR3 DNA, CDR3 protein. D genes are given only for firm matches. A row's size may be missing; if present it is once, few, many or a size class.

many	TRBV11-2	TRBJ2-7	-	TGTGCCAGCAGCCCCGGCGGCGGTTTCGGGGAGCAGTACTTC	CASSPGGGFGEQYF
-	TRBV7-8	TRBJ2-1	-	TGTGCCAGCAGCTTAGGGCGGAACCCTAGGGGCGATGAGCAGTTCTTC	CASSLGRNPRGDEQFF
many	TRBV18	TRBJ2-1	TRBD2	TGTGCCAGCTCACCGACTAGCGTAATCTACAATGAGCAGTTCTTC	CASSPTSVIYNEQFF
-	TRBV29-1	TRBJ1-1	-	TGCAGCGTTGGTGCGGGGGGGTTGGACACTGAAGCTTTCTTT	CSVGAGGLDTEAFF
many	TRBV20-1	TRBJ2-7	TRBD2	TGCAGTGCCCTAGCGGGAGAGTTGGACGAGCAGTACTTC	CSALAGELDEQYF
many	TRBV28	TRBJ2-1	TRBD2	TGTGCCAGGGGACTAGCGGAGGGGGGGAATGAGCAGTTCTTC	CARGLAEGGNEQFF
few	TRBV27	TRBJ2-2	-	TGTGCCAGCAGTTTAAGGGGGACCGGGGAGCTGTTTTTT	CASSLRGTGELFF
few	TRBV6-9	TRBJ2-1	TRBD2	TGTGCCAGCAGTTACCGGACTTCGACTAGCGGGAATGAGCAGTTCTTC	CASSYRTSTSGNEQFF
-	TRBV7-9	TRBJ2-3	-	TGTGCCAGCAGCAAATGGACAGATACGCAGTATTTT	CASSKWTDTQYF
-	TRBV14	TRBJ1-1	-	TGTGCCAGCAGCCAATACACTGAAGCTTCCTTT	CASSQYTEASF
many	TRBV12-3/TRBV12-4	TRBJ2-7	-	TGTGCCAGCACTCCGGGACACCGAGGGGGCGAGCAGTACTTC	CASTPGHRGGEQYF
-	TRBV7-2	TRBJ2-1	-	TGTGCCAGCAGCCCCAACAGACAGCACAATGAGCAGTTCTTC	CASSPNRQHNEQFF
-	TRBV12-3/TRBV12-4	TRBJ1-2	TRBD1	TGTGCCAGCAGTCCAGGGACAGCTCATGGCTACACCTTC	CASSPGTAHGYTF
few	TRBV20-1	TRBJ2-3	TRBD2	TGCAGTGCTGGAATAGCGGGAGGGAAAGATACGCAGTATTTT	CSAGIAGGKDTQYF